The subject of this entry is one TCR beta chain. Antigen: not known. This entry belongs to a study of T cell responses to AZD1222 COVID-19 vaccine. Study-level findings and limits: Scientists sampled the repertoires only once the peak T cell response had passed. Receipt of two AZD1222 doses was followed by a rise in Spike-specific TCR breadth and depth. The donor cohort was predominantly white British with a female majority, and clonal diversity may have been underestimated.

The protocol was immunoSEQ multiplex PCR, while the TCRdb copy is restricted to in-frame clones and leaves out a portion. The table lists 90,000 to 150,000 clones, 75% to 90% of them singletons. The CDR3 runs 17 residues. V dropped 6 bases and J dropped 5; count of bases not matched to a gene: 14. Germline lookup yields CDR1 MNHEY and CDR2 SMNVEV (reference sequence). This chain connects TRBV27 to TRBJ2-7, with 12 positions matching TRBD2. The material was peripheral blood, obtained 28 days after the second AZD1222 dose. The source is an adult who received the AZD1222 COVID-19 vaccine. CDR3 coding DNA: TGTGCCAGCAGGACCAACCTACTGACTAGCGGGAGCGACGAGCAGTACTTC. This sequence encodes CASRTNLLTSGSDEQYF.